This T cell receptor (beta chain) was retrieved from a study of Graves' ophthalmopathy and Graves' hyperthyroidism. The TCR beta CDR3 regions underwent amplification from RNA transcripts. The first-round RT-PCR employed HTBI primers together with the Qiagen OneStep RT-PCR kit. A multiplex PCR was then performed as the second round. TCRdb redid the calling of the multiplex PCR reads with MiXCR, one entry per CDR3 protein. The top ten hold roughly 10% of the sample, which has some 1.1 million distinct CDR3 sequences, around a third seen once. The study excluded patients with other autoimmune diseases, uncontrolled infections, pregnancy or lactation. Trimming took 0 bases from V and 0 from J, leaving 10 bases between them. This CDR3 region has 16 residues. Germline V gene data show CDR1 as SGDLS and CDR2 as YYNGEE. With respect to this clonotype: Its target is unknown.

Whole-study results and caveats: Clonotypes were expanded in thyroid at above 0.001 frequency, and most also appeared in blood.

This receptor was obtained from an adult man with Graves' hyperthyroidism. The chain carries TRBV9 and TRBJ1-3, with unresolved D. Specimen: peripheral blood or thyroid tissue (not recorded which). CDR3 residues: CASSVGVSFSGNTIYF. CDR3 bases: TGTGCCAGCAGCGTAGGGGTCAGCTTCTCTGGAAACACCATATATTTT. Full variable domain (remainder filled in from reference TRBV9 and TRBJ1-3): DSGVTQTPKHLITATGQRVTLRCSPRSGDLSVYWYQQSLDQGLQFLIQYYNGEERAKGNILERFSAQQFPDLHSELNLSSLELGDSALYFCASSVGVSFSGNTIYFGEGSWLTVV.